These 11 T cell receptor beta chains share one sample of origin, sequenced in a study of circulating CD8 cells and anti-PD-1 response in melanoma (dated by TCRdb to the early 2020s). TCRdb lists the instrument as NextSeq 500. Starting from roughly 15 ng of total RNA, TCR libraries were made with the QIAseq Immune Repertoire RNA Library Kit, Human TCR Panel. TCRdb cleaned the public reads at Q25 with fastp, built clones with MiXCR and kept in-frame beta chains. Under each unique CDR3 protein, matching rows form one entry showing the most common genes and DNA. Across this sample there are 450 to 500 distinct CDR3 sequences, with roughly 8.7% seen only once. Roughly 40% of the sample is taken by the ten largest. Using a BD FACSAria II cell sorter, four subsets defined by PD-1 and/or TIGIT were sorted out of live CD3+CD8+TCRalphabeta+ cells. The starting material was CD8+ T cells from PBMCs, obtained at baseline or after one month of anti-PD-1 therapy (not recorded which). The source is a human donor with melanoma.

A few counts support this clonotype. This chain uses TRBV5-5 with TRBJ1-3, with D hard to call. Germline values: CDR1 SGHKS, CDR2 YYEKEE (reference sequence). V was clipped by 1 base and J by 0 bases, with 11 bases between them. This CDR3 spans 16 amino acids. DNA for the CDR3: TGTGCCAGCAGCTTGACGCGGGCTAGCTCTGGAAACACCATATATTTT. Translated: CASSLTRASSGNTIYF.

CDR3 amino acids: CSARDRSGGLYYEQYF. Here the CDR3 DNA reads TGCAGTGCTAGAGATCGGTCGGGGGGCCTCTACTACGAGCAGTACTTC. J is TRBJ2-7 and V is TRBV20-1; possibly TRBD2 for D (7 bases). Germline V gene lookup returns CDR1 DFQATT and CDR2 SNEGSKA (reference sequence). The CDR3 has 16 amino acids. Trimming cost V 0 bases and J 3 bases, with 18 bases left between them.

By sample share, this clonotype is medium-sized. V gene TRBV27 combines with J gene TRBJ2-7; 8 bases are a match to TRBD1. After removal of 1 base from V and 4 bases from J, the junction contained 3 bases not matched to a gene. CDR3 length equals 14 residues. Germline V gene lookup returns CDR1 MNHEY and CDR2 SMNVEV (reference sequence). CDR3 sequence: CASSLYQGAYEQYF. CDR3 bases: TGTGCCAGCAGTTTATATCAGGGGGCGTACGAGCAGTACTTC.

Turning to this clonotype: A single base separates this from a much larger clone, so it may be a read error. This CDR3 is CSVENDGASTDTQYF. The DNA of the CDR3 is TGCAGCGTTGAAAACGACGGGGCGAGCACAGATACGCAGTATTTT. The V gene is TRBV29-1, the J gene TRBJ2-3, with D tentatively TRBD1 or TRBD2 (5 bases each). The CDR3 extends over 15 amino acids. Looked up from germline, CDR1 is SQVTM and CDR2 is ANQGSEA. Trimming shortened V by 2 bases and J by 0 bases, and 12 bases separated the two germline ends.

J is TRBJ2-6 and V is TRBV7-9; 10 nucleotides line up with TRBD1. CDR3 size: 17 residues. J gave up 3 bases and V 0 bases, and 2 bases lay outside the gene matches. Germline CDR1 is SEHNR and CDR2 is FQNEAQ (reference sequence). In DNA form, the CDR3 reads TGTGCCAGCAGCTTAGCGGGACAGGGGTATGGGGCCAACGTCCTGACTTTC. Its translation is CASSLAGQGYGANVLTF.

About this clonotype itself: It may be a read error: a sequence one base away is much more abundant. The CDR3 DNA reads as TGTGCCAGCAGTCACCGGGACAGCAATCAGCCCAAGCATTTT. Encoded protein: CASSHRDSNQPKHF. This chain connects TRBV27 to TRBJ1-5; 7 positions agree with TRBD1. The germline V gene encodes CDR1 MNHEY and CDR2 SMNVEV (reference sequence). The CDR3 runs 14 residues.

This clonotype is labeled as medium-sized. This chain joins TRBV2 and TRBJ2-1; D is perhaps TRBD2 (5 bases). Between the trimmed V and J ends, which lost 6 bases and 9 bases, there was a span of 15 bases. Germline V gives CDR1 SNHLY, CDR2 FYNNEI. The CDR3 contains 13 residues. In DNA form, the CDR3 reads TGTGCCAGCAGAGGCTTGGTAGCGATTGAGCAGTTCTTC. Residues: CASRGLVAIEQFF.

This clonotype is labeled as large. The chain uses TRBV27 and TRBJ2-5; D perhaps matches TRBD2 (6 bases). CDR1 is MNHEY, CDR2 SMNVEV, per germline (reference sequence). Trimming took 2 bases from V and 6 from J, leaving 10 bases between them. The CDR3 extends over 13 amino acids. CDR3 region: CASSLGGGKTQYF. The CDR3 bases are TGTGCCAGCAGTTTAGGGGGAGGAAAGACCCAGTACTTC.

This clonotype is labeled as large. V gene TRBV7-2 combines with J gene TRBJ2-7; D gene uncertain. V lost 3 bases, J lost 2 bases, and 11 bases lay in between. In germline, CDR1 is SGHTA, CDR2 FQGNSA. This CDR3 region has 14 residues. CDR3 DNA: TGTGCCAGCAGCTTCCCGCCAGGTACCTACGAGCAGTACTTC. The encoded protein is CASSFPPGTYEQYF.

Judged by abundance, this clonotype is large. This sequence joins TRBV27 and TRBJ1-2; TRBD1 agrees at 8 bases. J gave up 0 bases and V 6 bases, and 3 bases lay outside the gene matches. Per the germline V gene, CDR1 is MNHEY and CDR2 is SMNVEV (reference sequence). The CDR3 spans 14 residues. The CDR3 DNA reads TGTGCCAGCAGAGTACAGGGGGCTAACTATGGCTACACCTTC. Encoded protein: CASRVQGANYGYTF.

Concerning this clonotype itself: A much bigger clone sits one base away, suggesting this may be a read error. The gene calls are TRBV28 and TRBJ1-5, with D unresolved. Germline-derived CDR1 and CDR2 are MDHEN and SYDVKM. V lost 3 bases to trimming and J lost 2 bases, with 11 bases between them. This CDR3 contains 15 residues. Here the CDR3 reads CASSFGDYGNQPQHF. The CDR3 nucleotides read TGTGCCAGCAGTTTTGGGGATTATGGCAATCAGCCCCAGCATTTT.